Below are 15 T cell receptor beta chains sequenced from a single sample in a study of T-cell reconstitution after alpha-beta-depleted transplantation in children. Molecular barcoding with unique molecular identifiers was used for the TCRbeta library. TCRdb recomputed calls from the PCR reads with MiXCR, one row per CDR3 protein. The table records a few hundred thousand distinct CDR3 sequences, approximately 30% of them present only once. The sequencing here drew on PBMCs, taken before TCRalphabeta/CD19-depleted stem cell transplant. These receptor sequences come from a boy under two years old with Wiskott-Aldrich syndrome, due to receive a stem cell transplant.

The rearrangement joins TRBV28 to TRBJ2-3; 11 nucleotides match TRBD2. V lost 6 bases and J lost 3; bases outside the gene matches: 8. The germline V gene has CDR1 MDHEN and CDR2 SYDVKM. CDR3 length equals 16 residues. CDR3 nucleotide sequence: TGTGCCAGCAGGGGGGGGGGACTAGCGGAAACAGATACGCAGTATTTT. It specifies CASRGGGLAETDTQYF.

The rearrangement links TRBV3-1 to TRBJ2-7; 12 bases line up with TRBD2. Trimming took 4 bases from V and 3 from J; bases not matched to a gene: 16. The CDR3 loop spans 19 amino acids. Looked up from germline, CDR1 is LGHDT and CDR2 is YNNKEL (reference sequence). In nucleotides, the CDR3 is TGTGCCAGCAGCCGGACGGGACCTCTAGCGGGAGGGTTCCGCTACGAGCAGTACTTC. This sequence encodes CASSRTGPLAGGFRYEQYF.

This clonotype has just one count. This chain connects TRBV18 to TRBJ2-5; no clear D gene. Germline lookup yields CDR1 KGHSH and CDR2 LQKENI. The ends were cut back, 0 bases at V and 3 bases at J, with 5 bases in the middle. This CDR3 is 13 amino acids long. The DNA of the CDR3 is TGTGCCAGCTCACCACCGCAGGAAGAGACCCAGTACTTC. Its protein is CASSPPQEETQYF.

This sequence joins TRBV15 and TRBJ2-5; D may be TRBD1 or TRBD2 (5 bases each). The CDR3 is made up of 15 amino acids. Trimming stripped 0 bases from V and 1 base from J, with 9 bases between. The germline gives CDR1 LNHNV, CDR2 YYDKDF (reference sequence). CDR3 amino acids: CATSREGRLQETQYF. Here the CDR3 DNA reads TGTGCCACCAGCAGAGAGGGACGGCTCCAAGAGACCCAGTACTTC. Based on the CDR3 plus reference TRBV15 and TRBJ2-5, the full variable domain is DAMVIQNPRYQVTQFGKPVTLSCSQTLNHNVMYWYQQKSSQAPKLLFHYYDKDFNNEADTPDNFQSRRPNTSFCFLDIRSPGLGDTAMYLCATSREGRLQETQYFGPGTRLLVL.

This clonotype was found a few times. V is TRBV20-1 and J is TRBJ2-3; 11 bases are a match to TRBD2. Germline CDR1 reads DFQATT; CDR2 reads SNEGSKA (reference sequence). This CDR3 comprises 15 residues. The V segment lost 2 bases and the J segment 3 bases; nucleotides outside the gene matches: 4. The CDR3 DNA reads as TGCAGTGCTAGAATCCTAGCGGGAGGAACAGATACGCAGTATTTT. Encoded protein: CSARILAGGTDTQYF.

This sequence joins TRBV7-9 and TRBJ2-7, with D unresolved. Germline CDR1 and CDR2: SEHNR and FQNEAQ (reference sequence). The CDR3 consists of 15 residues. Trimming removed 0 bases from V and 5 bases from J, with 14 bases in between. The CDR3 nucleotides are TGTGCCAGCAGCTTAGCGGTGGCAGGCAGCGACGAGCAGTACTTC. Translated, it gives CASSLAVAGSDEQYF.

The rearrangement joins TRBV29-1 to TRBJ1-2; no definite D call. Trimming shortened V by 5 bases and J by 4 bases, and 8 bases separated the two germline ends. The length of the CDR3 is 11 residues. Germline CDR1 SQVTM, CDR2 ANQGSEA. The CDR3 sequence: CSVLRPYGYTF. As DNA, the CDR3 is TGCAGCGTTCTGAGGCCCTATGGCTACACCTTC.

The chain employs TRBV6-5 and TRBJ1-6; perhaps TRBD1 as D (5 bases). From germline, CDR1 is MNHEY and CDR2 SVGAGI. The CDR3 covers 14 residues. With 4 bases removed from V and 6 bases from J, the gap between germline ends came to 10 bases. CDR3 sequence (DNA): TGTGCCAGCAGTTGGGACGAGGGTAATTCACCCCTCCACTTT. Encoded protein: CASSWDEGNSPLHF.

Only one count was recorded for this clonotype. V is TRBV5-1 and J is TRBJ2-2; 8 positions match TRBD1. The CDR3 runs 17 residues. Germline CDR1 is SGHRS and CDR2 is YFSETQ. Trimming cost V 0 bases and J 4 bases; bases outside gene matches: 8. Here the CDR3 DNA reads TGCGCCAGCAGCTTGGTGGTCTGGACAGGGAGCACCGGGGAGCTGTTTTTT. Its translation is CASSLVVWTGSTGELFF.

This clonotype has just a few counts. This rearrangement joins TRBV20-1 to TRBJ1-5; D is perhaps TRBD1 (5 bases). This CDR3 comprises 14 residues. Trimming removed 6 bases from V and 4 bases from J, with 16 bases in between. The germline gives CDR1 DFQATT, CDR2 SNEGSKA (reference sequence). In DNA, the CDR3 is TGCAGTGCCCTTCCAGGGCGGGGGAATCAGCCCCAGCATTTT. This gives the protein CSALPGRGNQPQHF.

V and J are TRBV2 and TRBJ2-7, with D perhaps matching TRBD2 (6 bases). Germline V gene data show CDR1 as SNHLY and CDR2 as FYNNEI. Trimming pared 8 bases from V and 3 bases from J, leaving 17 bases between. The CDR3 is made up of 14 amino acids. CDR3 protein: CASRMGLHFYEQYF. For the CDR3, the DNA is TGTGCCAGCCGAATGGGACTCCATTTCTACGAGCAGTACTTC.

This clonotype has only a few counts. This sequence joins TRBV3-1 and TRBJ1-2; D is unclear. CDR1 and CDR2 from the germline V gene are LGHDT and YNNKEL (reference sequence). The CDR3 covers 12 residues. Trimming left V 1 base short and J 5 bases short, with 5 bases between. Written as DNA, the CDR3 is TGTGCCAGCAGCCAAGGTCCATATGGCTACACCTTC. This sequence encodes CASSQGPYGYTF. Drawing the rest from reference TRBV3-1 and TRBJ1-2, the complete variable domain is DTAVSQTPKYLVTQMGNDKSIKCEQNLGHDTMYWYKQDSKKFLKIMFSYNNKELIINETVPNRFSPKSPDKAHLNLHINSLELGDSAVYFCASSQGPYGYTFGSGTRLTVV.

On this clonotype: A read error may account for a junction end that differs from germline. The chain has TRBV7-2 and TRBJ2-3, with 7 nucleotides matching TRBD2. CDR1 and CDR2 (germline): SGHTA, FQGNSA. This CDR3 region has 16 residues. The CDR3 DNA reads as TGTGCCAGCAGCTTTGGGGGAGGGCCTAGCACAGATACTCAGTATTTT. Amino acid sequence: CASSFGGGPSTDTQYF.

This chain joins TRBV2 and TRBJ2-7; 13 nucleotides match TRBD2. Germline V gives CDR1 SNHLY, CDR2 FYNNEI. J lost 3 bases, V lost 5 bases, and 4 bases had no gene match. The CDR3 has 15 residues. The CDR3 nucleotides read TGTGCCAGCAGTCAGACTAGCGGGAGGTTCTACGAGCAGTACTTC. Translation gives CASSQTSGRFYEQYF.

This clonotype showed up just a few times. This chain links TRBV2 with TRBJ2-3; TRBD2 matches 10 bases. The CDR3 covers 14 residues. V shed 6 bases and J 6 bases; nucleotides not matched to a gene: 6. Germline assignment: CDR1 SNHLY and CDR2 FYNNEI. The CDR3 sequence is CASRTGTSADTQYF. DNA for the CDR3: TGTGCCAGCAGAACCGGGACTAGCGCCGATACGCAGTATTTT.